Below, 8 T cell receptor beta chains from the same sample are listed, as sequenced in a study of Graves' ophthalmopathy and Graves' hyperthyroidism. Using RNA transcripts, the TCR beta CDR3 regions were amplified. Second-round multiplex PCR came after a first-round RT-PCR that employed HTBI primers. TCRdb itself ran the multiplex PCR reads through MiXCR, one entry per CDR3 protein. The table has fewer than 250,000 distinct CDR3 sequences, over 25% seen once; the top ten hold approximately 9.6%. Sample: peripheral blood. These receptors all come from a man between 50 and 59 years old with Graves' ophthalmopathy.

This clonotype occurred many times. The chain recombines TRBV11-3 with TRBJ2-7; D is undetermined. Germline V gives CDR1 SGHNT, CDR2 YENEEA. Deletions cut 4 bases from V and 3 bases from J, with 7 bases between. The CDR3 totals 12 residues. The CDR3 DNA reads TGTGCCAGCAGCTACAAGCTCTACGAGCAGTACTTC. Its translation: CASSYKLYEQYF.

This clonotype was seen many times. The J gene is TRBJ2-5, the V gene TRBV25-1; 9 positions match TRBD1. The CDR3 is 14 residues long. V shed 3 bases, J shed 5 bases, and the junction held 4 bases outside the gene matches. Germline V CDR1 and CDR2: MGHDK, SYGVNS. The CDR3 reads CASSDPDRGETQYF. The CDR3 DNA is TGTGCCAGCAGTGATCCCGACAGGGGGGAGACCCAGTACTTC.

This clonotype was seen a handful of times. The V gene is TRBV7-2, the J gene TRBJ1-6; no clear D gene. CDR3 length: 15 amino acids. Germline V gene sequence: CDR1 SGHTA, CDR2 FQGNSA. Trimming left V 2 bases short and J 8 bases short, with 13 bases between. For the CDR3, the DNA is TGTGCCAGCAGCTTACACTGGGTTAGGGATTCACCCCTCCACTTT. Translating it yields CASSLHWVRDSPLHF.

The V and J genes are TRBV27 and TRBJ1-6; tentatively, D is TRBD1 (6 bases). Germline CDR1 is MNHEY and CDR2 is SMNVEV (reference sequence). The V and J ends lost 5 bases and 8 bases respectively, with 10 bases between them. The CDR3 covers 13 residues. The CDR3: CASSPRTDSPLHF. As DNA, the CDR3 is TGTGCCAGCAGTCCCCGGACAGATTCACCCCTCCACTTT.

This clonotype was seen repeatedly, ten times or more. The chain employs TRBV12-3 or TRBV12-4 and TRBJ2-5; tentative D call: TRBD1 (6 bases). The CDR3 extends over 11 amino acids. The V and J ends lost 5 bases and 10 bases respectively, with 11 bases between them. This CDR3 is CASSTGFGQYF. CDR3 nucleotides: TGTGCCAGCAGTACAGGGTTCGGCCAGTACTTC.

The gene calls are TRBV7-2 and TRBJ1-6; D remains unclear. Per the germline V gene, CDR1 is SGHTA and CDR2 is FQGNSA. The CDR3 spans 15 residues. The V end was cut by 2 bases, the J end by 2 bases, with 7 bases between. The CDR3: CASSLIGPYNSPLHF. The CDR3 nucleotides are TGTGCCAGCAGCTTAATAGGACCCTATAATTCACCCCTCCACTTT.

This clonotype has just a few counts. The rearrangement joins TRBV27 to TRBJ2-7, with D possibly TRBD1 on 5 matching bases. The V gene's germline CDR1 is MNHEY and CDR2 SMNVEV (reference sequence). The CDR3 consists of 14 residues. The V end lost 5 bases, the J end lost 6 bases, and 17 bases lay between the germline ends. CDR3 protein: CASSALDKEGEQYF. CDR3 coding DNA: TGTGCCAGCAGTGCCCTGGACAAAGAAGGCGAGCAGTACTTC.

The rearrangement uses TRBV12-3 or TRBV12-4 and TRBJ1-5; D gene unclear. V shed 4 bases and J shed 3 bases, with 13 bases lying between them. CDR3 length equals 15 residues. CDR3 nucleotide sequence: TGTGCCAGCAGTTCAGCGGACGGCCCCAATCAGCCCCAGCATTTT. It specifies CASSSADGPNQPQHF.